These 20 T cell receptor beta chains originate from one sample sequenced in a study of monozygotic twins with cystic fibrosis. The protocol was immunoSEQ multiplex PCR, while the TCRdb copy is restricted to in-frame clones and leaves out a portion. The sample contains 10,000 to 15,000 clones, roughly 85% of which appear only once. Specimen: blood. The origin of the receptors is a man aged 18 to 30 with cystic fibrosis.

This clone has just a few counts. This CDR3 reads CASSLDRVGDQGDSNTIYF. CDR3 nucleotides: TGTGCCAGCAGCCTCGACAGGGTTGGGGACCAAGGGGATTCGAACACCATATATTTT. V and J are TRBV2 and TRBJ1-3, with TRBD1 matching over 7 bases. The CDR3 consists of 19 residues. V shed 6 bases and J 7 bases; nucleotides not matched to a gene: 24. Per germline, CDR1 SNHLY and CDR2 FYNNEI.

V gene TRBV30 combines with J gene TRBJ2-1, with a tentative D call TRBD1 (5 bases). V lost 4 bases, J lost 6 bases, and 16 bases lay in between. Germline CDR1 reads GTSNPN; CDR2 reads SVGIG (reference sequence). The CDR3 covers 14 residues. The CDR3 here is CAWNGAGKFNEQFF. DNA for the CDR3: TGTGCCTGGAATGGGGCAGGGAAGTTCAATGAGCAGTTCTTC.

The chain recombines TRBV5-5 with TRBJ2-1; possible D gene TRBD2, 6 bases. V gave up 4 bases and J gave up 7 bases, with 12 bases separating them. There are 13 residues in the CDR3. CDR1 and CDR2 from the germline V gene are SGHKS and YYEKEE (reference sequence). DNA for the CDR3: TGTGCCAGCAGCCTTACTAGCCAAAATGAGCAGTTCTTC. It encodes CASSLTSQNEQFF.

J is TRBJ2-5 and V is TRBV5-1; either TRBD1 or TRBD2 may supply D (5 bases each). Germline V gene data show CDR1 as SGHRS and CDR2 as YFSETQ. Trimming shortened V by 1 base and J by 5 bases, and 12 bases separated the two germline ends. The CDR3 runs 14 residues. The CDR3 loop is CASSLRGARETQYF. Written as DNA, the CDR3 is TGCGCCAGCAGCTTGAGAGGGGCGCGGGAGACCCAGTACTTC.

This clone was detected only once. The rearrangement joins TRBV29-1 to TRBJ2-5; D perhaps matches TRBD1 (6 bases). Germline V lookup: CDR1 SQVTM, CDR2 ANQGSEA. CDR3 length: 15 amino acids. CDR3 DNA: TGCGGTATGAGGGGGATAGAGGGGGACCAAGAGACCCAGTACTTC. Its translation: CGMRGIEGDQETQYF.

As regards this clone: Mismatch with germline at one junction end may stem from a read error. The rearrangement links TRBV19 to TRBJ2-1, with a weak D call TRBD1 (6 bases). Germline assignment: CDR1 LNHDA and CDR2 SQIVND (reference sequence). This CDR3 has 14 amino acids. CDR3 bases: TGTGCCAGTAGAATAGCAGGGGTTCAGGGTGAGCAGTTCTTC. It yields the protein CASRIAGVQGEQFF.

This sequence joins TRBV19 and TRBJ2-3; D gene unclear. The germline V and J ends were trimmed by 5 bases and 0 bases, with 9 bases remaining between them. Germline-derived CDR1 and CDR2 are LNHDA and SQIVND (reference sequence). The CDR3 has 14 amino acids. The CDR3 reads CASSLGLSTDTQYF. CDR3 coding DNA: TGTGCCAGTAGTCTAGGGCTTAGCACAGATACGCAGTATTTT.

The chain combines TRBV19 with TRBJ2-2, with D unclear. The germline CDR1 and CDR2 sequences are LNHDA and SQIVND (reference sequence). Trimming left V 4 bases short and J 0 bases short, with 6 bases between. The CDR3 consists of 14 residues. DNA of the CDR3: TGTGCCAGTAGTACCGAAACGAACACCGGGGAGCTGTTTTTT. The encoded protein is CASSTETNTGELFF.

The CDR3 DNA follows: TGCGCCAGCAGTCAACCCCGAGGGCGGCCCCGCGCCCAGCATTTT. It encodes CASSQPRGRPRAQHF. The chain joins TRBV23-1 to TRBJ1-5, with no clear D. TRBV23-1 is an open reading frame whose function is uncertain. Trimming took 2 bases from V and 11 from J, leaving 19 bases between them. The CDR3 is made up of 15 amino acids.

This clone was picked up one time. This chain uses TRBV2 with TRBJ2-5; TRBD2 is a possible D gene (6 bases). The germline gives CDR1 SNHLY, CDR2 FYNNEI. V lost 5 bases, J lost 5 bases, and 21 bases lay in between. The CDR3 consists of 16 residues. CDR3 sequence: CASSLRGGGMIETQYF. CDR3 in DNA: TGTGCCAGCAGTCTCCGGGGTGGAGGGATGATTGAGACCCAGTACTTC.

The rearrangement links TRBV11-1 to TRBJ2-7; D remains ambiguous. The ends were cut back, 5 bases at V and 4 bases at J, with 9 bases in the middle. The CDR3 is 12 residues long. The germline gives CDR1 SGHAT, CDR2 FQDESV (reference sequence). This CDR3 is CASSASPYEQYF. For the CDR3, the DNA is TGTGCCAGCAGCGCCAGTCCATACGAGCAGTACTTC.

V gene TRBV7-2 combines with J gene TRBJ1-5, with D possibly TRBD1 on 5 matching bases. The CDR3 is made up of 15 amino acids. Per the germline V gene, CDR1 is SGHTA and CDR2 is FQGNSA. The ends were cut back, 2 bases at V and 3 bases at J, with 11 bases in the middle. CDR3 residues: CASSLKFGANQPQHF. CDR3 DNA: TGTGCCAGCAGCTTAAAGTTCGGGGCCAATCAGCCCCAGCATTTT.

The genes are TRBV29-1 and TRBJ1-1; 9 bases are a match to TRBD1. After removal of 7 bases from V and 3 bases from J, the junction contained 6 bases not matched to a gene. The CDR3 runs 13 residues. The V gene's germline CDR1 is SQVTM and CDR2 ANQGSEA. In nucleotides, the CDR3 is TGCAGCGGCTACAGGGGGCAATACACTGAAGCTTTCTTT. Protein: CSGYRGQYTEAFF.

The chain recombines TRBV10-3 with TRBJ2-7; D is perhaps TRBD1 (6 bases). This CDR3 has 12 amino acids. Deletions cut 3 bases from V and 7 bases from J, with 10 bases between. Germline loops: CDR1 ENHRY, CDR2 SYGVKD. The DNA for the CDR3 is TGTGCCATCAGTGACCCCGACAGGGAGCAGTACTTC. It yields the protein CAISDPDREQYF.

V and J are TRBV5-4 and TRBJ2-2; 12 bases line up with TRBD2. The V gene's germline CDR1 is SGHNT and CDR2 YYREEE (reference sequence). V trimming: 4 bases; J trimming: 4 bases; junction bases outside the gene matches: 8. There are 17 residues in the CDR3. The CDR3 reads CASSERLAGDTTGELFF. The DNA of the CDR3 is TGTGCCAGCAGCGAGCGACTAGCGGGGGACACCACCGGGGAGCTGTTTTTT.

The V and J genes are TRBV4-2 and TRBJ2-6; 10 nucleotides align to TRBD1. The CDR3 length is 19 residues. J gave up 3 bases and V 1 base, and 9 bases lay outside the gene matches. Germline CDR1 reads LGHNA; CDR2 reads YNFKEQ. The CDR3 sequence is CASSQVRQGATGGANVLTF. The DNA of the CDR3 is TGTGCCAGCAGCCAAGTGCGACAGGGGGCAACAGGTGGGGCCAACGTCCTGACTTTC.

The rearrangement links TRBV27 to TRBJ1-1, with D unresolved. The CDR3 totals 12 residues. The germline V and J ends were trimmed by 4 bases and 1 base, with 4 bases remaining between them. Germline lookup yields CDR1 MNHEY and CDR2 SMNVEV (reference sequence). This chain's CDR3 is CASSSTNTEAFF. In nucleotides, the CDR3 is TGTGCCAGCAGTTCGACGAACACTGAAGCTTTCTTT.

The chain carries TRBV27 and TRBJ1-1; D is unresolved. CDR1 is MNHEY and CDR2 is SMNVEV in the germline V gene (reference sequence). V was shortened by 0 bases and J by 12 bases, with 14 bases between the two germline ends. The CDR3 covers 13 residues. The CDR3 region has the DNA TGTGCCAGCAGTTTATCGGGAGGGATGAGGACTTTCTTT. Amino acid sequence: CASSLSGGMRTFF.

The V gene is TRBV23-1, the J gene TRBJ2-7; D not certain. TRBV23-1 is an ORF for which the function is uncertain. This CDR3 region has 15 residues. With 6 bases removed from V and 2 bases from J, the gap between germline ends came to 17 bases. Written as DNA, the CDR3 is TGCGCCAGCAGCGATAGGCCCCGGCCGGCCTACGAGCAGTACTTC. This encodes CASSDRPRPAYEQYF.

The rearrangement links TRBV7-6 to TRBJ2-7; no reliable D call. The CDR3 is made up of 12 amino acids. V lost 0 bases, J lost 8 bases, and 8 bases lay in between. Germline V CDR1 and CDR2: SGHVS, FNYEAQ. CDR3 residues: CASSLAGSKQYF. Written as DNA, the CDR3 is TGTGCCAGCAGCTTAGCCGGGTCGAAGCAGTACTTC.